Below are 14 T cell receptor beta chains sequenced from a single sample in a study of T cell changes during pregnancy in multiple sclerosis. TCRdb's table, derived via immunoSEQ multiplex PCR, lists solely in-frame clones and lacks some. This sample carries about 120,000 clones, approximately 93% of them seen once, and the ten largest clones take less than 7.5%. This specimen was peripheral blood, taken before pregnancy. These receptors came from a female donor with multiple sclerosis, enrolled in a pregnancy study.

V is TRBV5-4 and J is TRBJ1-2; 7 positions agree with TRBD1. The CDR3 runs 15 residues. Germline CDR1 and CDR2: SGHNT and YYREEE (reference sequence). With V trimmed by 6 bases and J by 8 bases, 16 bases remained unmatched. The CDR3 DNA reads TGTGCCAGCACCATAGGGGGCGCCGGAGTCCAGGGCTACACCTTC. The encoded protein is CASTIGGAGVQGYTF.

The rearrangement joins TRBV5-4 to TRBJ2-1; possible D gene TRBD2, 5 bases. CDR1 is SGHNT and CDR2 is YYREEE in the germline V gene (reference sequence). V lost 0 bases and J 2 bases, leaving 9 bases between the germline ends. The CDR3 sequence is 15 residues long. The chain's CDR3 is CASSLEADPYNEQFF. Written as DNA, the CDR3 is TGTGCCAGCAGCTTGGAAGCGGATCCCTACAATGAGCAGTTCTTC.

This sequence joins TRBV2 and TRBJ1-3; D gene uncertain. The ends were cut back, 0 bases at V and 0 bases at J, with 9 bases in the middle. This CDR3 has 16 residues. The germline V gene has CDR1 SNHLY and CDR2 FYNNEI. The CDR3 reads CASSEARPSSGNTIYF. In DNA form, the CDR3 reads TGTGCCAGCAGTGAAGCCAGGCCGAGCTCTGGAAACACCATATATTTT.

This chain joins TRBV7-3 and TRBJ2-1; maybe TRBD1 (6 bases). The CDR3 length is 15 residues. V lost 5 bases and J lost 0, with 11 bases in between. Germline CDR1 is SGHTA and CDR2 is FQGTGA. The DNA for the CDR3 is TGTGCCAGCAGCCCTCAGGGGTCCTCCTACAATGAGCAGTTCTTC. Translating it yields CASSPQGSSYNEQFF.

The chain links TRBV7-8 to TRBJ1-5, with a possible D match to TRBD1 (6 bases). Trimming left V 5 bases short and J 0 bases short, with 17 bases between. Per the germline V gene, CDR1 is SGHVS and CDR2 is FQNEAQ. The CDR3 loop spans 17 amino acids. CDR3 loop: CASSPIPTGPSNQPQHF. Here the CDR3 DNA reads TGTGCCAGCAGCCCTATACCGACAGGACCTAGCAATCAGCCCCAGCATTTT.

J is TRBJ2-7 and V is TRBV25-1, with 7 bases lining up with TRBD2. With V trimmed by 5 bases and J by 3 bases, 16 bases remained unmatched. The CDR3 consists of 17 residues. From germline, CDR1 is MGHDK and CDR2 SYGVNS. The CDR3 DNA sequence: TGTGCCAGCAGTTCCGTCAGAAGGGCTAGCGGAGACTACGAGCAGTACTTC. Its protein product is CASSSVRRASGDYEQYF.

V usage is TRBV5-1 and J usage is TRBJ2-2; 7 nucleotides match TRBD1. CDR1 is SGHRS and CDR2 is YFSETQ in the germline V gene. V shed 4 bases and J 6 bases; nucleotides not matched to a gene: 6. This CDR3 has 14 amino acids. Written as DNA, the CDR3 is TGCGCCAGCAGCAGTCAGACAGGGCCCGGGGAGCTGTTTTTT. As protein: CASSSQTGPGELFF. Filled out from reference TRBV5-1 and TRBJ2-2, the complete variable domain reads KAGVTQTPRYLIKTRGQQVTLSCSPISGHRSVSWYQQTPGQGLQFLFEYFSETQRNKGNFPGRFSGRQFSNSRSEMNVSTLELGDSALYLCASSSQTGPGELFFGEGSRLTVL.

The gene calls are TRBV9 and TRBJ1-4; possibly TRBD1 for D (5 bases). Germline CDR1 SGDLS, CDR2 YYNGEE. The CDR3 sequence is 15 residues long. V lost 1 base, J lost 8 bases, and 15 bases lay in between. CDR3: CASSVRGGGKEKLFF. The CDR3 nucleotides are TGTGCCAGCAGCGTACGGGGCGGCGGGAAGGAAAAACTGTTTTTT.

The rearrangement links TRBV7-9 to TRBJ2-7, with a weak D call TRBD2 (5 bases). CDR3 length: 17 residues. Germline loops: CDR1 SEHNR, CDR2 FQNEAQ (reference sequence). Trimming stripped 1 base from V and 4 bases from J, with 20 bases between. CDR3 sequence: CASSLGAMKSGWYEQYF. The CDR3, as DNA: TGTGCCAGCAGCTTAGGAGCGATGAAAAGCGGTTGGTACGAGCAGTACTTC.

This chain uses TRBV2 with TRBJ1-5; TRBD1 matches 8 bases. The CDR3 loop spans 22 amino acids. V lost 5 bases and J lost 0; bases outside the gene matches: 24. Germline V lookup: CDR1 SNHLY, CDR2 FYNNEI. CDR3 in DNA: TGTGCCAGCAGTCCCGCCCCCGGGACAGGCGCTTTCACCCGATATAGCAATCAGCCCCAGCATTTT. Translating gives CASSPAPGTGAFTRYSNQPQHF.

The chain employs TRBV4-1 and TRBJ2-3; 8 bases match TRBD2. Germline lookup yields CDR1 MGHRA and CDR2 YSYEKL. After removal of 1 base from V and 6 bases from J, the junction contained 6 bases not matched to a gene. The CDR3 runs to 15 residues. In DNA, the CDR3 is TGCGCCAGCAGCCAAGTTTCTAGCGGGCTTGATACGCAGTATTTT. It yields the protein CASSQVSSGLDTQYF.

The V gene is TRBV7-6, the J gene TRBJ2-3; TRBD2 matches at 9 bases. V was clipped by 1 base and J by 6 bases; unmatched bases: 8. Germline-derived CDR1 and CDR2 are SGHVS and FNYEAQ. The CDR3 sequence is 16 residues long. CDR3 sequence: CASSLGVAGVTDTQYF. In nucleotides, the CDR3 is TGTGCCAGCAGCTTAGGGGTAGCGGGAGTTACGGATACGCAGTATTTT.

CDR3 DNA sequence: TGTGCCACCACCGGGCGGGGGGAGAAAGAGACCCAGTACTTC. It specifies CATTGRGEKETQYF. This chain links TRBV15 with TRBJ2-5; 8 bases fit TRBD2. This CDR3 spans 14 amino acids. V dropped 7 bases and J dropped 3; count of bases not matched to a gene: 7. Per the germline V gene, CDR1 is LNHNV and CDR2 is YYDKDF (reference sequence).

A remark on this clone: The junction shows a germline mismatch at one end, possibly a read error. As DNA, the CDR3 is TGTGCCAGCAGTGGGGGGGCTGTGACCTACACATATACGCAGTATTTT. Protein: CASSGGAVTYTYTQYF. The V gene is TRBV5-6, the J gene TRBJ2-3, with D perhaps TRBD2 (7 bases). The CDR3 spans 16 residues. The germline V gene has CDR1 SGHDT and CDR2 YYEEEE.